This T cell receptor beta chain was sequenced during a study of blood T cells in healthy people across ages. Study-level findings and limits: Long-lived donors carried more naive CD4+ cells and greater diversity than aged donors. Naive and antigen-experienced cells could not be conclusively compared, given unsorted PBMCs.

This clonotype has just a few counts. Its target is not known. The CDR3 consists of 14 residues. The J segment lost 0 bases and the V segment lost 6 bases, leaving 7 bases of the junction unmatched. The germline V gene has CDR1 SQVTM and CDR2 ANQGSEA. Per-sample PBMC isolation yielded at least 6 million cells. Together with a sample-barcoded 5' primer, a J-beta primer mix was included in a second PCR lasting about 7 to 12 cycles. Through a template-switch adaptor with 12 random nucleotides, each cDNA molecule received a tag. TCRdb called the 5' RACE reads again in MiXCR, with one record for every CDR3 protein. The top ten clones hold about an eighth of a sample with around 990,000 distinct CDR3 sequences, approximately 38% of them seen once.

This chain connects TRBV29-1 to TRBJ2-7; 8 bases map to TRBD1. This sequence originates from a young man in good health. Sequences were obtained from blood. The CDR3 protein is CSVKRTGNSYEQYF. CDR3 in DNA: TGCAGCGTCAAGAGGACAGGGAACTCCTACGAGCAGTACTTC.